There are a few counts of the clone carrying this T cell receptor beta chain. Its specificity is unknown. The data derive from a study of T-cell reconstitution after alpha-beta-depleted transplantation in children. Study results and limitations: The study reportedly traced alpha-beta T cells about two months after transplant to several hundred expanded graft clones. Surviving recipient T cells and thymic progenitors produced the high day-60 TCRbeta diversity seen in some patients. After one year, T-cell counts and TCRbeta diversity mostly came from new T cells.

This sample's TCRbeta library carried unique molecular identifier barcodes. A single record per CDR3 protein comes from TCRdb applying MiXCR to the PCR reads. The sample shows 600,000 or so distinct CDR3 sequences, about 21% of them seen only once. Germline V gene data show CDR1 as LGHNA and CDR2 as YSLEER. Losses at the gene ends were 8 bases for V and 3 bases for J; bases not matched to a gene: 4. CDR3 length: 15 residues. The sequence was obtained from a boy younger than two who had a stem cell transplant for acute myeloid leukemia, so the T cells may come from the graft donor. V gene TRBV4-3 combines with J gene TRBJ2-3, with TRBD2 matching 14 bases. The material was PBMCs, mostly from graft donor cells, obtained 360 days after TCRalphabeta/CD19-depleted stem cell transplant. The CDR3 DNA is TGCGCCAGCGGCGGACTAGCGGGGGGAACAGATACGCAGTATTTT. Its translation: CASGGLAGGTDTQYF.